This TCR beta chain was captured by sequencing in a study of response to subunit inactivated influenza vaccine. Losses at the gene ends were 5 bases for V and 8 bases for J; bases not matched to a gene: 10. The CDR3 runs 15 residues. The germline V gene encodes CDR1 MNHEY and CDR2 SMNVEV (reference sequence). TCRdb analysed the RT-PCR reads with MiXCR anew, one entry per CDR3 protein. In the table there are just under 550,000 distinct CDR3 sequences, approximately 24% of which are singletons. These data were also filed under a second study, of T cells expressing NK-cell markers. That paper states: Production of TCR beta cDNA relied on 5'RACE template switching with UMIs.

The chain joins TRBV27 to TRBJ2-1; 9 bases align to TRBD2. This clonotype was sampled from a man between 50 and 59 years old who received an inactivated influenza vaccine. The sequencing here drew on CD4+ T cells sorted from PBMCs, taken 11 to 12 days after vaccination. The CDR3 spells CASSPAGGRIHEQFF. The CDR3 bases are TGTGCCAGCAGTCCGGCGGGGGGGCGAATCCATGAGCAGTTCTTC.